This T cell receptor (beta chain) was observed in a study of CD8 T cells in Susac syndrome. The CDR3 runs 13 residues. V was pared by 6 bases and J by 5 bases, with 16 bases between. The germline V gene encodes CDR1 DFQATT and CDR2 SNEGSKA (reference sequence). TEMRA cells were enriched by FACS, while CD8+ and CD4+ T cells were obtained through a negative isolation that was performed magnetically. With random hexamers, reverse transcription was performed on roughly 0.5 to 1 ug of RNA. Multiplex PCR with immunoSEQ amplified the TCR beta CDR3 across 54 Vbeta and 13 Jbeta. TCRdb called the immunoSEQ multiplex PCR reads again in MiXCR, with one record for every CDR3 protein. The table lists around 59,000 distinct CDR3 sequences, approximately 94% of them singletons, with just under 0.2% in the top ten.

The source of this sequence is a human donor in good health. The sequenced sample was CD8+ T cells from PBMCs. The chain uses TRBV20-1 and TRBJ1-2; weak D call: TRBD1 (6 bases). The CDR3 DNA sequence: TGCAGTGCCCGGCCCCGGGGGGCTTATGGCTACACCTTC. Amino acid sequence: CSARPRGAYGYTF.